This T cell receptor beta chain was retrieved from a study of regulatory T cells in long-lasting Graves disease. Findings and limits, study-wide: Those with persistent disease had in common more public clonotypes (about 2,700) than new patients (about 900). Persistent cases of Graves' showed reduced TCR diversity relative to newly diagnosed patients.

Germline assignment: CDR1 SEHNR and CDR2 FQNEAQ (reference sequence). The germline V and J ends were trimmed by 1 base and 6 bases, with 4 bases remaining between them. CDR3 length: 12 residues. Specified time point: newly diagnosed GD, antithyroid drugs for less than 3 months. Generation of the TCR library employed RNA extracted from PBMCs. This clonotype came up a few times. Its target is unknown. Library construction for TCR beta used iRepertoire HTBI primers and Arm-PCR of CDR3 regions. TCRdb independently ran MiXCR on the multiplex PCR reads; one entry per CDR3 protein. The sample records about 440,000 distinct CDR3 sequences, less than 20% being singletons. This sample was shared with a second study, whose subject was T cells in Graves' hyperthyroidism and ophthalmopathy. That work states: A set of HTBI primers served as the primers for a first-round RT-PCR of the TCR CDR3. Most thyroid clonotypes expanded above 0.001 were also detected in blood.

Here the sequenced sample was peripheral blood mononuclear cells (PBMCs), taken at new diagnosis, from a patient treated with antithyroid drugs. The receptor was isolated from a woman aged 25 to 39 with Graves disease. The chain is built from TRBV7-9 and TRBJ2-1; unclear D gene. The CDR3 here is CASSLESNEQFF. In nucleotides, the CDR3 is TGTGCCAGCAGCTTAGAAAGCAATGAGCAGTTCTTC.